One sample yielded the 21 T cell receptor beta chains listed below, sequenced in a study of control samples from healthy donors and cancer patients. Libraries were prepared by immunoSEQ multiplex PCR; TCRdb keeps only in-frame clonotypes and omits some of them. Of 150,000 to 200,000 clones in the sample, 75% to 95% are singletons; the top ten hold approximately 1.5%. Sequenced sample: blood. The receptors shown here come from a woman in her 30s in good health.

The rearrangement uses TRBV19 and TRBJ2-7, with 10 bases aligning to TRBD2. After removal of 4 bases from V and 6 bases from J, the junction contained 3 bases not matched to a gene. This CDR3 is built from 13 residues. Looked up from germline, CDR1 is LNHDA and CDR2 is SQIVND (reference sequence). CDR3 protein: CASSRTSGGEQYF. The CDR3 coding sequence is TGTGCCAGTAGTAGGACTAGCGGCGGCGAGCAGTACTTC.

The CDR3 DNA sequence: TGTGCCAGCAGCAAGGACAGGGGGCGCTACAATGAGCAGTTCTTC. Its translation: CASSKDRGRYNEQFF. This chain connects TRBV5-6 to TRBJ2-1; 11 nucleotides agree with TRBD1. This CDR3 spans 15 amino acids. The germline CDR1 and CDR2 sequences are SGHDT and YYEEEE. Unmatched junction bases numbered 3, after V lost 4 bases and J lost 3 bases.

In DNA form, the CDR3 reads TGTGCCAGCAGCTTAGGGCGGGGCTACAATGAGCAGTTCTTC. It encodes CASSLGRGYNEQFF. The rearrangement uses TRBV7-3 and TRBJ2-1, with D possibly TRBD2 on 6 matching bases. Between the trimmed V and J ends, which lost 2 bases and 3 bases, there was a span of 8 bases. CDR1 is SGHTA and CDR2 is FQGTGA in the germline V gene. CDR3 size: 14 residues.

This clone was seen just once. CDR3 in amino acids: CASRERGVNQPQHF. The CDR3 coding sequence is TGTGCCAGCAGGGAAAGGGGGGTCAATCAGCCCCAGCATTTT. J is TRBJ1-5 and V is TRBV21-1. TRBV21-1 is a documented pseudogene. This CDR3 region has 14 residues.

The gene calls are TRBV30 and TRBJ1-5, with 7 bases that match TRBD1. V lost 2 bases and J lost 2; bases outside the gene matches: 0. The CDR3 contains 13 residues. The germline V gene encodes CDR1 GTSNPN and CDR2 SVGIG (reference sequence). CDR3 sequence (DNA): TGTGCCTGGAGTACAGGGGGCAATCAGCCCCAGCATTTT. Its translation: CAWSTGGNQPQHF.

The chain combines TRBV19 with TRBJ2-7; TRBD2 matches 10 bases. The CDR3 runs 14 residues. J was trimmed by 5 bases and V by 6 bases; bases with no gene match: 7. In germline, CDR1 is LNHDA, CDR2 SQIVND (reference sequence). This chain's CDR3 is CASRLAGVNDEQYF. The CDR3 DNA sequence: TGTGCCAGTAGGCTAGCGGGAGTTAACGACGAGCAGTACTTC.

The chain uses TRBV6-5 and TRBJ2-7; unclear D gene. V was clipped by 8 bases and J by 0 bases, with 8 bases between them. The CDR3 is made up of 12 amino acids. CDR1 and CDR2 from the germline V gene are MNHEY and SVGAGI. The CDR3 sequence is CASGRTSYEQYF. The CDR3 nucleotides are TGTGCCAGCGGACGGACCTCCTACGAGCAGTACTTC.

This clone was seen a few times. This sequence joins TRBV6-6 and TRBJ2-7, with TRBD1 as a possible D gene (5 bases). The CDR3 is 14 amino acids. Germline V lookup: CDR1 MNHNY, CDR2 SVGAGI (reference sequence). Trimming took off 0 bases at V and 1 base at J, with 7 bases between the two ends. Here the CDR3 DNA reads TGTGCCAGCAGTTACTCGACAGAATCCTACGAGCAGTACTTC. Residues: CASSYSTESYEQYF.

A few counts support this clone. The V gene is TRBV11-1, the J gene TRBJ1-1; 8 nucleotides match TRBD1. Germline V lookup: CDR1 SGHAT, CDR2 FQDESV (reference sequence). The CDR3 totals 15 residues. Trimming at V came to 2 bases and at J to 5 bases, leaving 7 bases not matched to a gene. This chain's CDR3 is CASSLLQGAYTEAFF. CDR3 DNA sequence: TGTGCCAGCAGCTTACTTCAGGGGGCATATACTGAAGCTTTCTTT.

The chain recombines TRBV9 with TRBJ1-5; 11 nucleotides line up with TRBD1. The CDR3 contains 17 residues. Germline V gene sequence: CDR1 SGDLS, CDR2 YYNGEE. The ends lost 0 bases at V and 4 bases at J; junction bases unmatched: 6. The CDR3 loop reads CASSVVSGDRGNQPQHF. In DNA, the CDR3 is TGTGCCAGCAGCGTAGTAAGTGGGGACAGGGGGAATCAGCCCCAGCATTTT.

V and J are TRBV6-6 and TRBJ1-3; 7 bases line up with TRBD1. V lost 6 bases, J lost 1 base, and 3 bases stayed unmatched. This CDR3 contains 14 residues. Germline loops: CDR1 MNHNY, CDR2 SVGAGI (reference sequence). CDR3 DNA: TGTGCCAGCAGGGTACAGGGGTCTGGAAACACCATATATTTT. This gives the protein CASRVQGSGNTIYF.

The gene calls are TRBV7-2 and TRBJ2-1, with 7 bases identical to TRBD1. In germline, CDR1 is SGHTA, CDR2 FQGNSA. Trimming took 4 bases from V and 8 from J; bases not matched to a gene: 2. CDR3 length equals 12 residues. CDR3 bases: TGTGCCAGCAGCTACAGGGGAGATGAGCAGTTCTTC. Its translation: CASSYRGDEQFF.

J is TRBJ2-5 and V is TRBV12-3 or TRBV12-4; 7 bases match TRBD1. V was clipped by 3 bases and J by 4 bases; unmatched bases: 2. The CDR3 consists of 13 residues. Written as DNA, the CDR3 is TGTGCCAGCAGTTTTAACAGGGGAGAGACCCAGTACTTC. Translated, it gives CASSFNRGETQYF.

This rearrangement joins TRBV15 to TRBJ2-7; 12 positions agree with TRBD2. CDR1 and CDR2 (germline): LNHNV, YYDKDF (reference sequence). The V gene end was trimmed by 2 bases and the J gene end by 5 bases; junction bases not matched to a gene: 4. The CDR3 totals 15 residues. CDR3 region: CATSRSTSGGDEQYF. CDR3 DNA: TGTGCCACCAGCAGATCGACTAGCGGGGGCGACGAGCAGTACTTC. The entire variable domain, with the rest obtained from reference TRBV15 and TRBJ2-7, is as follows: DAMVIQNPRYQVTQFGKPVTLSCSQTLNHNVMYWYQQKSSQAPKLLFHYYDKDFNNEADTPDNFQSRRPNTSFCFLDIRSPGLGDTAMYLCATSRSTSGGDEQYFGPGTRLTVT.

The chain is built from TRBV2 and TRBJ1-1, with D perhaps TRBD1 (6 bases). CDR3 size: 16 residues. Germline assignment: CDR1 SNHLY and CDR2 FYNNEI. Deletions cut 1 base from V and 3 bases from J, with 15 bases between. The CDR3 loop is CASSEDRVVSDTEAFF. The DNA for the CDR3 is TGTGCCAGCAGTGAAGACAGGGTAGTTTCGGACACTGAAGCTTTCTTT.

J is TRBJ2-2 and V is TRBV11-2; D unresolved. V was shortened by 5 bases and J by 4 bases, with 11 bases between the two germline ends. CDR1 SGHAT and CDR2 FQNNGV come from the germline V gene. The CDR3 contains 14 residues. The CDR3 DNA is TGTGCCAGCAGCAGTGGGGTGGTCACCGGGGAGCTGTTTTTT. Its protein is CASSSGVVTGELFF. Based on the CDR3 plus reference TRBV11-2 and TRBJ2-2, the full variable domain is EAGVAQSPRYKIIEKRQSVAFWCNPISGHATLYWYQQILGQGPKLLIQFQNNGVVDDSQLPKDRFSAERLKGVDSTLKIQPAKLEDSAVYLCASSSGVVTGELFFGEGSRLTVL.

The chain joins TRBV9 to TRBJ2-2; TRBD1 matches 9 bases. V shed 4 bases, J shed 1 base, and the junction held 8 bases outside the gene matches. Germline V gene lookup returns CDR1 SGDLS and CDR2 YYNGEE. The CDR3 length is 17 residues. CDR3 in DNA: TGTGCCAGCAGCCTCCTCCCGGGACAGGGGAACACCGGGGAGCTGTTTTTT. Residues: CASSLLPGQGNTGELFF.

This clone was picked up a small number of times. Different DNA sequences within this sample yield the same CDR3. The V call is TRBV6-4, the J call TRBJ2-3; D is unclear. CDR1 and CDR2 from the germline V gene are MRHNA and SNTAGT. The CDR3 is 14 residues long. The V end was cut by 2 bases, the J end by 1 base, with 7 bases between. CDR3 in DNA: TGTGCCAGCAGTGACAAGGGTGGCACAGATACGCAGTATTTT. The encoded protein is CASSDKGGTDTQYF.

This chain joins TRBV9 and TRBJ2-1; D not certain. Between the trimmed V and J ends, which lost 3 bases and 0 bases, there was a span of 10 bases. The CDR3 totals 15 residues. Germline values: CDR1 SGDLS, CDR2 YYNGEE. The CDR3 bases are TGTGCCAGCAGCGCCCTTGGCACCTCCTACAATGAGCAGTTCTTC. This gives the protein CASSALGTSYNEQFF.

V and J are TRBV6-5 and TRBJ1-6, with a weak D call TRBD1 (6 bases). CDR3 length equals 15 residues. The germline CDR1 and CDR2 sequences are MNHEY and SVGAGI. V dropped 6 bases and J dropped 7 bases, with 16 bases sitting between them. For the CDR3, the DNA is TGTGCCAGCAGACGACAGGCGCTCGCGAATTCACCCCTCCACTTT. This encodes CASRRQALANSPLHF.

The rearrangement joins TRBV12-3 or TRBV12-4 to TRBJ1-2; TRBD1 agrees at 8 bases. Germline trimming cut 6 bases from V and 6 bases from J; bases unmatched to any gene: 6. This CDR3 is 13 amino acids long. The CDR3 region has the DNA TGTGCCAGCAGCCGCGGACAGGGCGATGGCTACACCTTC. Its protein product is CASSRGQGDGYTF.